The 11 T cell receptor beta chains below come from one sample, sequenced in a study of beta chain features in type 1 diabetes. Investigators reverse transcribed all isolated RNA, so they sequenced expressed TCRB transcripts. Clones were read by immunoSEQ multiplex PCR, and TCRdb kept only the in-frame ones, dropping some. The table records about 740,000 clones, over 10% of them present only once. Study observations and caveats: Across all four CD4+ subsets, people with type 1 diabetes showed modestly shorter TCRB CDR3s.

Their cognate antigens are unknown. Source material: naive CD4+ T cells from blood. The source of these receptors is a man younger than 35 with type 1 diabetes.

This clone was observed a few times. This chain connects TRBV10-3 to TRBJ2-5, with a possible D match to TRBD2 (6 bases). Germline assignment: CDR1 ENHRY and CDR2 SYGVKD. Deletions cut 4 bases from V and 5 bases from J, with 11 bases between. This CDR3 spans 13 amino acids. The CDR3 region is CAISVSGGETQYF. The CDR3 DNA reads TGTGCCATCAGTGTTTCCGGAGGGGAGACCCAGTACTTC.

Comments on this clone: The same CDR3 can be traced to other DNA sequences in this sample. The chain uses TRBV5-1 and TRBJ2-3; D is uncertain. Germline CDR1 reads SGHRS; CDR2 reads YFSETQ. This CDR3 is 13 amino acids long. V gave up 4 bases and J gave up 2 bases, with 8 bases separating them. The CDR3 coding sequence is TGCGCCAGCAGCCCCTCGAACACAGATACGCAGTATTTT. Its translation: CASSPSNTDTQYF.

In DNA, the CDR3 is TGTGCCAGCAGTCCTCAGGGGACAGGGGACGAGCAGTACTTC. Translating it yields CASSPQGTGDEQYF. The chain joins TRBV28 to TRBJ2-7; TRBD1 agrees at 10 bases. The CDR3 spans 14 residues. From germline, CDR1 is MDHEN and CDR2 SYDVKM. J lost 5 bases, V lost 5 bases, and 6 bases had no gene match.

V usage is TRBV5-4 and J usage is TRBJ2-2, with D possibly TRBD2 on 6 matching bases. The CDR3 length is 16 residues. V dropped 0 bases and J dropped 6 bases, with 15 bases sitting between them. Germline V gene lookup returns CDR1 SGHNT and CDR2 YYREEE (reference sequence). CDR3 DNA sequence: TGTGCCAGCAGCTTGGCAGGGACTCCTGTCTCCGGGGAGCTGTTTTTT. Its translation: CASSLAGTPVSGELFF. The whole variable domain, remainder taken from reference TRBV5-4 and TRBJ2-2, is ETGVTQSPTHLIKTRGQQVTLRCSSQSGHNTVSWYQQALGQGPQFIFQYYREEENGRGNFPPRFSGLQFPNYSSELNVNALELDDSALYLCASSLAGTPVSGELFFGEGSRLTVL.

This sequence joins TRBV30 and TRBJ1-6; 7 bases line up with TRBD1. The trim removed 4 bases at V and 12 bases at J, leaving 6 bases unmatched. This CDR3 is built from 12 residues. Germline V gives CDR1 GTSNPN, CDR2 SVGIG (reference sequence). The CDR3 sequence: CAWTGQVLPLHF. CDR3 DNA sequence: TGTGCCTGGACAGGACAGGTGCTACCCCTCCACTTT. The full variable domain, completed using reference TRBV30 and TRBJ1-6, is SQTIHQWPATLVQPVGSPLSLECTVEGTSNPNLYWYRQAAGRGLQLLFYSVGIGQISSEVPQNLSASRPQDRQFILSSKKLLLSDSGFYLCAWTGQVLPLHFGNGTRLTVT.

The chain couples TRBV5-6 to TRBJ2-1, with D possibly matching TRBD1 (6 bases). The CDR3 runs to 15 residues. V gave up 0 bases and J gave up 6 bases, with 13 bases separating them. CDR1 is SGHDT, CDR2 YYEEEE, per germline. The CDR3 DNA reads TGTGCCAGCAGCTTGGTTGGGGGCCGGGGCAATGAGCAGTTCTTC. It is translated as CASSLVGGRGNEQFF.

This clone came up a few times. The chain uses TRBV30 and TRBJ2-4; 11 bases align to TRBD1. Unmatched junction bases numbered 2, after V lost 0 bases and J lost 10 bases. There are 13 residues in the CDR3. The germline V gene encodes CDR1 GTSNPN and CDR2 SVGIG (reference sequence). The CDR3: CAWSVGTGGIQYF. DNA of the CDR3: TGTGCCTGGAGTGTAGGGACAGGGGGGATTCAGTACTTC.

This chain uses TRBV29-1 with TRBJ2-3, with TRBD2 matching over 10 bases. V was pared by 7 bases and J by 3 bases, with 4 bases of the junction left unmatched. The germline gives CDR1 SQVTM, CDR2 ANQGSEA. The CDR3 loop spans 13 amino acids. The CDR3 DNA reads TGCAGCGGAAGGACTAGCGGAACAGATACGCAGTATTTT. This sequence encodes CSGRTSGTDTQYF.

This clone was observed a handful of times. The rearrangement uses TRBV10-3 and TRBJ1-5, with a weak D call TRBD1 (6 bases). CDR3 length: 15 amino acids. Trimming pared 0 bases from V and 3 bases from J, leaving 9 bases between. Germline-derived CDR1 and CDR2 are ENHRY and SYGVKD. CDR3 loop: CAISESDSLNQPQHF. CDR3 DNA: TGTGCCATCAGTGAGTCGGACAGCCTCAATCAGCCCCAGCATTTT.

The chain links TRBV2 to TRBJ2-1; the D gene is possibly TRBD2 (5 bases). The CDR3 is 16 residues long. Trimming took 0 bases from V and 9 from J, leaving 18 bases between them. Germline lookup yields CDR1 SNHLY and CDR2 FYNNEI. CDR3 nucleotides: TGTGCCAGCAGTGAAGCGATGGCGGGCCGATGGGGTGAGCAGTTCTTC. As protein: CASSEAMAGRWGEQFF.

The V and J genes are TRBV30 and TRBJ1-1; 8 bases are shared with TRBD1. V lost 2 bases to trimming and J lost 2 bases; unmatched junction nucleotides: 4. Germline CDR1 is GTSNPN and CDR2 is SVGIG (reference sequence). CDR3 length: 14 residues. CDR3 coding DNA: TGTGCCTGGAGTACACAGGGGGTTAACACTGAAGCTTTCTTT. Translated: CAWSTQGVNTEAFF.